A single T cell receptor (beta chain) is shown here with its context. This clonotype was recorded many times. The clone's antigen remains unknown. No quality values exist for individual bases; no much larger clone is one base distant. This entry is derived from a study of T-cell memory formation after mild COVID-19 (dated by TCRdb to the early 2020s). With respect to the entire study: Most TCR sequence clusters were specific to one of the two donors. Two young, previously healthy adult volunteers made up the cohort, one male and one female. In a couple of donors, T-cell clones that expanded and contracted after mild COVID-19 were tracked by sequencing TCRalpha and TCRbeta repertoires over time. Here is what the overall study found, with its caveats: Contracting CD4+ clones appeared mostly in the CM and EM memory subsets, whereas CD8+ clones were enriched in EMRA. The detection of some responding clones in pre-infection memory suggests that pre-existing cross-reactive memory T cells joined the SARS-CoV-2 response. Clones contracting from day 15 to 85 had balanced CD4/CD8 phenotypes, while a second wave expanding from day 15 to 37 was biased towards CD4+. The study included only a couple of mild cases, and larger cohorts that include severe cases with pre-infection samples were judged to be necessary. Whether the second-wave clones peaking on day 37 were SARS-CoV-2 specific was not confirmed.

V was cut back by 0 bases and J by 3 bases, leaving a gap of 12 bases between them. CDR3 length: 15 amino acids, cysteine to phenylalanine. Only the CDR3 region is kept as DNA, spanning 45 bases read in frame from base 1. Taken from the germline V gene, the CDR1 and CDR2 loops are SGHRS and YFSETQ. Sequencing was performed on an Illumina NovaSeq 6000. TCRalpha and TCRbeta cDNA libraries were constructed by 5'RACE with constant-segment primers, with sample barcodes and unique molecular identifiers being introduced. RNA was extracted from every sample with Trizol reagent. Library amplification was performed in two PCR steps, and a second sample barcode and Illumina TruSeq adapters were introduced in the second step. Sequencing of the libraries was done on an Illumina NovaSeq, producing 2 x 150 bp paired-end reads. Per the authors' processing: The reads were demultiplexed and collapsed into UMI-guided consensus sequences using migec v1.2.7. With mixcr v2.1.11, UMI consensuses were aligned to TRA and TRB V and J templates and assembled into clonotypes. Expanded or contracted clonotypes were those called significant by both edgeR and NoisET, with noise models trained on biological replicates. For edgeR calls, the cutoffs were a false discovery rate-adjusted p below 0.01 and a log2 fold-change threshold of 1. As an exploratory analysis of dynamics, max-normalized trajectories of the 1000 most abundant clonotypes were examined by PCA with hierarchical clustering. Each responding clone was given a CD4 or CD8 phenotype based on the CD4+ and CD8+ repertoires, which had been sequenced separately. The public reads were reprocessed in TCRdb via fastp at Q25 and MiXCR, keeping in-frame beta chains. Every distinct CDR3 protein forms one entry, paired with its most common genes and DNA. The V and J calls reflect TCRdb's pipeline rather than the authors' work. The sample yields roughly 340,000 distinct CDR3 sequences; about a sixth were counted once. The top ten constitute about 22% of the sample.

PBMCs were isolated by Ficoll-Paque density gradient centrifugation. The receptor was isolated from a man between 18 and 35 years old who had mild COVID-19 (a few samples of this study predate the infection). The sample titles of this study are shuffled in the database, so cell type and time point are left out; the donor was told from shared clones. The source material was PBMCs or a T cell subset sorted from them (not recorded which). The chain employs TRBV5-1 and TRBJ1-1; the D region possibly corresponds to TRBD1 (5 bases align). The CDR3 reads as follows: CASSLVLGADTEAFF. The nucleotide sequence is given as TGCGCCAGCAGCTTGGTTTTAGGGGCGGACACTGAAGCTTTCTTT. With the rest looked up from the reference TRBV5-1 and TRBJ1-1 genes rather than sequenced, the full variable domain is KAGVTQTPRYLIKTRGQQVTLSCSPISGHRSVSWYQQTPGQGLQFLFEYFSETQRNKGNFPGRFSGRQFSNSRSEMNVSTLELGDSALYLCASSLVLGADTEAFFGQGTRLTVV.